The present T cell receptor (beta chain) was sequenced within a study of cytomegalovirus exposure and HLA in healthy donors. Study-wide results and limits: Being indistinguishable, some V segments were excluded, TRBV6-2 and TRBV6-3 among them.

Note on this clone: Its specificity is unknown.

In the PCR, 60 Vbeta and 13 Jbeta primers were used. Assay used: immunoSEQ multiplex PCR; TCRdb lists only in-frame clones, some missing. The sample contains about 55,000 clones, about 84% of which appear only once. This CDR3 comprises 14 residues. The V and J ends lost 6 bases and 2 bases respectively, with 8 bases between them. Germline-derived CDR1 and CDR2 are LGHNA and YSLEER. The sequence was obtained from a man in his thirties or forties in good health and CMV-seronegative. The genes are TRBV4-3 and TRBJ1-6; unclear D gene. The sample was PBMCs. The CDR3 sequence: CASRGPTYNSPLHF. The CDR3 region has the DNA TGCGCCAGCAGGGGCCCGACCTATAATTCACCCCTCCACTTT.